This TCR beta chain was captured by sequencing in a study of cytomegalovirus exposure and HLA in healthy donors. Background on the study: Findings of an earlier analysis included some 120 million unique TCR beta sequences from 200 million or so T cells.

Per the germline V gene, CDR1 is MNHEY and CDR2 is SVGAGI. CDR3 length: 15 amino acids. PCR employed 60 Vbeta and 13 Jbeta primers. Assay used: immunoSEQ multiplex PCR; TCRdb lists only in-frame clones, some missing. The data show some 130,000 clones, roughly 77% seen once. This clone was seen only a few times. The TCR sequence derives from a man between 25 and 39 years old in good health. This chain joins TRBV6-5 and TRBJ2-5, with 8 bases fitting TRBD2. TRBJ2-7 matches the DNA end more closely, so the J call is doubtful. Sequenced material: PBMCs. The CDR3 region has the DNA TGTGCCAGCAGTTACTCCCACGGGGGGGCCTACGAGCAGTACTTC. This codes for CASSYSHGGAYEQYF.